This T cell receptor beta chain was recovered during a study of blood T cell repertoires in COVID-19. Study-level information: Samples of COVID-19 (acute and convalescent) were obtained from the United States, Italy and Spain. Sources were T cells, B-cell-depleted T cells, or PBMCs; the material itself was cDNA or gDNA.

Original data processing: Reference gene primers were amplified, and this amplification served to estimate nucleated cell counts. Data came from immunoSEQ multiplex PCR; TCRdb stores just in-frame clones and leaves some out. V, J and clone size reflect that table, while D and trimming were determined from the DNA. The data hold roughly 230,000 clones, with roughly 85% observed a single time. With 0 bases removed from V and 5 bases from J, the gap between germline ends came to 4 bases. Per germline, CDR1 MDHEN and CDR2 SYDVKM. The CDR3 is made up of 13 amino acids. Input material: peripheral blood. This TCR was sampled from a man between 35 and 55 years old with acute or convalescent COVID-19. The genes are TRBV28 and TRBJ1-4; no reliable D call. CDR3 residues: CASSLWTNEKLFF. The DNA of the CDR3 is TGTGCCAGCAGTTTATGGACAAATGAAAAACTGTTTTTT.